This T cell receptor beta chain is drawn from a study of CD8 T cells in ankylosing spondylitis (dated by TCRdb to about 2017). Regarding the research as a whole: The study set out to find disease-linked TCR variants by profiling T cell receptor beta repertoires in ankylosing spondylitis patients and healthy donors. The full study cohort was made up of about two dozen ankylosing spondylitis patients and about a hundred healthy donors. Peripheral blood was sampled, and synovial fluid was also collected from ankylosing spondylitis patients.

Sequencer: Illumina HiSeq 2500. Quantitative 5'-RACE with molecular barcodes was the method used to prepare the TCR beta libraries. The original methods were these. A new computational method based on a probabilistic model of VDJ rearrangement was used to identify disease-linked TCR variants. The public reads were reprocessed in TCRdb via fastp at Q25 and MiXCR, keeping in-frame beta chains. Identical CDR3 protein sequences are pooled into one entry, listed with their most common genes and DNA. It is TCRdb's table, rather than the study itself, that gives the V and J calls and clone size. The sample yields a few hundred thousand distinct CDR3 sequences; less than 9.5% were counted once. The top ten clonotypes cover roughly 15% of the sample. Ten or more counts support this clonotype. The antigen it recognizes is unknown. No base quality information exists; no much larger clone differs at one position.

Trimming removed 4 bases from V and 7 bases from J, leaving 21 bases between the germline ends. The CDR3 starts with the cysteine, ends with the phenylalanine, and has 16 residues. Just the 48-base CDR3 DNA is kept, in frame starting at base 1. Per the germline V gene, SGHRS is the CDR1 and YFSETQ is the CDR2. The investigation overall reported the following: A TCR beta motif made up of several highly homologous amino acid variants appeared to be characteristic of blood from ankylosing spondylitis patients. Some motif variants were previously reported in synovial fluid and blood of reactive arthritis patients, suggesting common disease-initiation mechanisms. The disease-linked clones were reported to be significantly enriched in matched synovial fluid samples from ankylosing spondylitis patients. The disease-linked clones showed a CD8+ phenotype and occurred at relatively low frequencies in peripheral blood.

This clonotype originated in a male donor with ankylosing spondylitis. This chain joins TRBV5-1 to TRBJ2-1, and the D gene may be TRBD2, 6 bases matching. The material sequenced was blood, either unsorted or a sorted T cell fraction (not recorded which). Here is the DNA: TGCGCCAGCAGCAAAAACTTAGCGGAACTGGGGAATGAGCAGTTCTTC. Translation gives CASSKNLAELGNEQFF.